This record concerns one T cell receptor beta chain sequence. In replicate PCRs of sorted subsets, around 0.2 ug DNA, approximately 30,000 T cell genomes, was used. The assay was immunoSEQ multiplex PCR, and TCRdb's table has in-frame clones only and misses some. The repertoire holds fewer than 1.6 million clones, with less than 99% as singletons. This sample was taken from a study of shared clonotypes between healthy human individuals. Study-level background: Contributing individuals were two females and three males aged 18 to 49.

Partitioning of CD4+ cells yielded a CD45RA+ naive subset and a CD45RA-negative memory subset. CDR3 length: 11 amino acids. V lost 10 bases and J lost 8, with 14 bases in between. Per the germline V gene, CDR1 is MNHEY and CDR2 is SVGAGI. This chain connects TRBV6-5 to TRBJ1-2, with D possibly matching TRBD1 (6 bases). The sequence came from a man under 40 in good health. The sequenced sample consisted of naive CD4+ T cells sorted from blood. Subset: CD45RA+ positively selected. CDR3 protein: CATKTGGGYTF. The CDR3 region has the DNA TGTGCCACCAAGACAGGAGGGGGCTACACCTTC.